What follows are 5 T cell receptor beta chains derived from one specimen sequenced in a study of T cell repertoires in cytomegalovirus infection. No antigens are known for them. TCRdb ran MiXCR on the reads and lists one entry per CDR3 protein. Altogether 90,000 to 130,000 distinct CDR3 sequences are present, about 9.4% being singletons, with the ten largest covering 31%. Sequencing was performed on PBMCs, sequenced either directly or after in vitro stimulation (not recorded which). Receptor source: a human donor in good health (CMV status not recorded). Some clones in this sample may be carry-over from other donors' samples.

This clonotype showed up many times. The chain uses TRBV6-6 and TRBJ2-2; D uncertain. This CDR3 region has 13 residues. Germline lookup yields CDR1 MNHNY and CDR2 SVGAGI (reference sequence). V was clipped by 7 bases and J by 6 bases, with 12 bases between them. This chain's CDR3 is CASTQVGSGELFF. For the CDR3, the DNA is TGTGCCAGCACTCAGGTGGGGTCCGGGGAGCTGTTTTTT.

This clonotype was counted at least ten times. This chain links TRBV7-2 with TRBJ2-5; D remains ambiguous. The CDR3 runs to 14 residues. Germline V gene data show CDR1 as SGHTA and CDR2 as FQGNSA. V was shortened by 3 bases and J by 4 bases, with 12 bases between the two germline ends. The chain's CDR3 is CASSLHTKGETQYF. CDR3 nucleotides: TGTGCCAGCAGCTTGCACACAAAAGGAGAGACCCAGTACTTC.

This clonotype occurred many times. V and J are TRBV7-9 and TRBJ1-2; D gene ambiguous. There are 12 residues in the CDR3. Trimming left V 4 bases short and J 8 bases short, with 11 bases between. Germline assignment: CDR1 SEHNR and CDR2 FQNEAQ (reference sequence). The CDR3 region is CASSSGERGYTF. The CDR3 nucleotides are TGTGCCAGCAGCTCTGGGGAGAGGGGCTACACCTTC.

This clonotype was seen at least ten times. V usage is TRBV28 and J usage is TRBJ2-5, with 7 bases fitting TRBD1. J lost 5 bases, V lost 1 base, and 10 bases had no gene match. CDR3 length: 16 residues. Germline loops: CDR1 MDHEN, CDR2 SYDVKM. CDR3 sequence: CASSLSVGGGVETQYF. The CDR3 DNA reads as TGTGCCAGCAGTTTATCCGTAGGGGGCGGCGTGGAGACCCAGTACTTC.

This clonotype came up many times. The chain's CDR3 is CASSLARGVSYEQYF. CDR3 bases: TGTGCCAGCAGCTTAGCCAGGGGAGTATCCTACGAGCAGTACTTC. The V call is TRBV7-9, the J call TRBJ2-7; tentatively, D is TRBD1 (6 bases). This CDR3 contains 15 residues. V shed 0 bases and J shed 1 base, with 10 bases lying between them. Looked up from germline, CDR1 is SEHNR and CDR2 is FQNEAQ (reference sequence). The entire variable domain, with the rest obtained from reference TRBV7-9 and TRBJ2-7, is as follows: DTGVSQNPRHKITKRGQNVTFRCDPISEHNRLYWYRQTLGQGPEFLTYFQNEAQLEKSRLLSDRFSAERPKGSFSTLEIQRTEQGDSAMYLCASSLARGVSYEQYFGPGTRLTVT.